These 9 T cell receptor beta chains share one sample of origin, sequenced in a study of T cells in Graves' hyperthyroidism and ophthalmopathy. The investigators amplified TCR beta CDR3 regions from RNA transcripts. The study used the HTBI primer set for a first-round RT-PCR of the TCR CDR3. TCRdb recomputed calls from the multiplex PCR reads with MiXCR, one row per CDR3 protein. The data contain 360,000 or so distinct CDR3 sequences, about 18% of them singletons. Specimen: blood. These receptors originate from a woman under 30 with Graves' hyperthyroidism.

This clonotype was seen at least ten times. The rearrangement uses TRBV3-1 and TRBJ1-1; D is undetermined. This CDR3 is 13 amino acids long. Germline CDR1 reads LGHDT; CDR2 reads YNNKEL (reference sequence). Deletions cut 0 bases from V and 11 bases from J, with 13 bases between. CDR3 protein: CASSQEVGVRAFF. The CDR3 DNA follows: TGTGCCAGCAGCCAAGAGGTTGGGGTGAGGGCTTTCTTT.

A word on this clonotype: With a much larger clone just one base away, this may be a read error. The chain carries TRBV20-1 and TRBJ2-5, with D uncertain. The V gene's germline CDR1 is DFQATT and CDR2 SNEGSKA (reference sequence). The CDR3 totals 13 residues. This chain's CDR3 is CSAEGRIQETEYF. Here the CDR3 DNA reads TGCAGTGCTGAAGGACGGATCCAAGAGACCGAGTACTTC.

In the case of this clonotype: Only one base separates this from a far larger clonotype, so it likely reflects a read error. The chain uses TRBV6-5 and TRBJ1-2; D remains unclear. This CDR3 is 13 amino acids long. Germline values: CDR1 MNHEY, CDR2 SVGAGI. Trimming cost V 2 bases and J 5 bases, with 9 bases left between them. CDR3 sequence reads: CASSYVTAYGYTF. In DNA, the CDR3 is TGTGCCAGCAGTTACGTGACCGCGTATGGCTACACCTTC.

This clonotype was found once. An end of the junction differs from the germline gene, which may be a read error. V gene TRBV11-2 combines with J gene TRBJ1-1, with a weak D call TRBD1 (5 bases). The CDR3 covers 16 residues. The germline V gene has CDR1 SGHAT and CDR2 FQNNGV. The CDR3 nucleotides are TGTGCCAGCAGCTCCTTCTCCAGGGCAGGGAACACTGAAGCCTTCTTT. It yields the protein CASSSFSRAGNTEAFF.

The table lists this clonotype with many counts. The chain has TRBV30 and TRBJ1-2; D possibly corresponds to TRBD1 (5 bases). This CDR3 region has 14 residues. V was cut by 3 bases and J by 3 bases, with 14 bases left in between. Germline values: CDR1 GTSNPN, CDR2 SVGIG (reference sequence). CDR3 sequence reads: CAWRQAWGYYGYTF. CDR3 sequence (DNA): TGTGCCTGGAGGCAAGCTTGGGGGTACTATGGCTACACCTTC.

At least ten counts were recorded for this clonotype. CDR3 amino acids: CSVEDGGGGYTF. CDR3 nucleotide sequence: TGCAGCGTTGAAGACGGAGGAGGTGGCTACACCTTC. The rearrangement links TRBV29-1 to TRBJ1-2; the D is unclear. The ends were cut back, 0 bases at V and 7 bases at J, with 9 bases in the middle. Per the germline V gene, CDR1 is SQVTM and CDR2 is ANQGSEA. CDR3 length: 12 residues.

The CDR3 bases are TGTGCCAGCTCACTCTCGACAGGGGCCACTGAAGCTTTCTTT. Translating gives CASSLSTGATEAFF. This chain connects TRBV18 to TRBJ1-1; TRBD1 matches at 8 bases. After removal of 4 bases from V and 4 bases from J, the junction contained 5 bases not matched to a gene. Germline V gene sequence: CDR1 KGHSH, CDR2 LQKENI. The CDR3 length is 14 residues.

This clonotype was detected only a few times. The chain couples TRBV15 to TRBJ2-3; perhaps D is TRBD1 or TRBD2 (5 bases each). Trimming pared 0 bases from V and 0 bases from J, leaving 7 bases between. The CDR3 has 15 amino acids. Germline CDR1 reads LNHNV; CDR2 reads YYDKDF (reference sequence). DNA of the CDR3: TGTGCCACCAGCAGAGAAGGGGAGAGCACAGATACGCAGTATTTT. It encodes CATSREGESTDTQYF.

This clonotype was recorded at least ten times. This chain connects TRBV15 to TRBJ2-6, with no clear D. This CDR3 is 15 amino acids long. V shed 0 bases and J shed 2 bases, with 5 bases lying between them. Germline V gene sequence: CDR1 LNHNV, CDR2 YYDKDF (reference sequence). The CDR3 loop is CATSRDRAGANVLTF. CDR3 DNA: TGTGCCACCAGCAGAGATAGGGCTGGGGCCAACGTCCTGACTTTC.